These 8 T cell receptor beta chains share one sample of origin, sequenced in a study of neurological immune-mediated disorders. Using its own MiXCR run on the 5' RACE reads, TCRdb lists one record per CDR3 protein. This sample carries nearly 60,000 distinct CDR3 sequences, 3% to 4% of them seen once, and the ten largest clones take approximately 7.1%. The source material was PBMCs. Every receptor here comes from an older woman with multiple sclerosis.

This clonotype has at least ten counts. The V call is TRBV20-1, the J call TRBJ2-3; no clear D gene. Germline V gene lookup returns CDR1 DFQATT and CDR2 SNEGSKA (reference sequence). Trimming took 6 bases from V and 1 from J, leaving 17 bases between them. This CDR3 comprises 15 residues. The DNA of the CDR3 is TGCAGTGCCGCCACGGCTTATGTCGGCACAGATACGCAGTATTTT. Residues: CSAATAYVGTDTQYF.

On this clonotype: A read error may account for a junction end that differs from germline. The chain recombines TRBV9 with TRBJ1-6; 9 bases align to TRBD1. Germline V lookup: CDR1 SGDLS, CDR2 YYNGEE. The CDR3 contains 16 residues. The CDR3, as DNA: TGTGCCAGCAGCGTAACTCCCGGACAGGGGAATTCAACCCTCAACTTT. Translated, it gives CASSVTPGQGNSTLNF.

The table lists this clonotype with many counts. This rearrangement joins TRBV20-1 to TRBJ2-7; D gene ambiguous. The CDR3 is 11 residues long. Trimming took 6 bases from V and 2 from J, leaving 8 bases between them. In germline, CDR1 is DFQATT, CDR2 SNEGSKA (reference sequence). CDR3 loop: CSAASPYEQYF. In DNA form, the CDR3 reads TGCAGTGCCGCTTCTCCCTACGAGCAGTACTTC.

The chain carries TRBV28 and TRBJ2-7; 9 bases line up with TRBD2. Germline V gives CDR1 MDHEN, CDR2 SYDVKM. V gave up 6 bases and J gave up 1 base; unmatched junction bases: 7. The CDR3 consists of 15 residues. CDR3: CASRTSGSRSYEQYF. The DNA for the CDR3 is TGTGCCAGCAGGACTAGCGGAAGCCGGTCCTACGAGCAGTACTTC.

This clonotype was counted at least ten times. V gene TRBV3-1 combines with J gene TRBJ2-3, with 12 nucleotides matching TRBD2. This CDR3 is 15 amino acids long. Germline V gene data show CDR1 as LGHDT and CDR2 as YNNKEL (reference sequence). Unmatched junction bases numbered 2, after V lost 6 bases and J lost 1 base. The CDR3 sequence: CASSWTSGGTDTQYF. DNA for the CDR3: TGTGCCAGCAGTTGGACTAGCGGGGGCACAGATACGCAGTATTTT.

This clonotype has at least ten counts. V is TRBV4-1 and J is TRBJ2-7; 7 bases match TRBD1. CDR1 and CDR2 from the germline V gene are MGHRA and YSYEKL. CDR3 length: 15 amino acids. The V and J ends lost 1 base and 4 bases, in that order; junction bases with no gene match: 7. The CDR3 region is CASSQGQGSGYEQYF. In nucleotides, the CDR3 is TGCGCCAGCAGCCAAGGACAGGGCTCGGGGTACGAGCAGTACTTC.

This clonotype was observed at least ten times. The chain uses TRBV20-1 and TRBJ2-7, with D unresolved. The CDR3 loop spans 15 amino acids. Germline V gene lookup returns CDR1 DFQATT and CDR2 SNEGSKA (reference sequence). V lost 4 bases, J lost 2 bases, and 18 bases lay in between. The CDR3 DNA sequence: TGCAGTGCTATCCGTGTCCGAGACCCAGCCTACGAGCAGTACTTC. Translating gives CSAIRVRDPAYEQYF.

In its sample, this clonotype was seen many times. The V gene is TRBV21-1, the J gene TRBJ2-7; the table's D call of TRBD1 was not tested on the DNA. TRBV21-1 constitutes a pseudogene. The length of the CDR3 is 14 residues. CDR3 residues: CASSPRTGYCEQYF. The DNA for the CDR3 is TGTGCCAGCAGCCCCCGGACAGGGTACTGCGAGCAGTACTTC.